This T cell receptor (beta chain) was obtained from a study of T-cell memory formation after mild COVID-19. TCRdb reprocessed the 5' RACE reads with MiXCR, giving one entry per CDR3 protein. The sample carries 120,000 to 150,000 distinct CDR3 sequences, 11% to 15% recorded once. The CDR3 spans 17 residues. V lost 0 bases, J lost 2 bases, and 20 bases lay in between. Germline CDR1 DFQATT, CDR2 SNEGSKA (reference sequence). This clonotype was detected only a few times. The clonotype comes from an adult woman who had mild COVID-19 (a few samples of this study predate the infection). Cell type and time point are not known. The sequenced sample consisted of PBMCs or a T cell subset sorted from them (not recorded which). This chain joins TRBV20-1 and TRBJ2-7, with TRBD1 as a possible D gene (6 bases). The CDR3 here is CSARDPLNRDTTYEQYF. The CDR3 nucleotides read TGCAGTGCTAGAGACCCATTAAACCGGGACACCACCTACGAGCAGTACTTC.